A selection of T cell receptor beta chains follows, all from one sample in a study of vaccination effects on CD4 cells after COVID-19. Produced via immunoSEQ multiplex PCR; TCRdb's table is partial and in-frame only. The data show 40,000 to 50,000 clones, about three quarters seen once. These receptors lack a known antigen. The sample here was CD4+ T cells from PBMCs cultured without peptide, taken after COVID-19 vaccination. Receptors were obtained from a human donor who received a COVID-19 vaccine. Each CDR3 is given with its conserved first and last residue. D genes are given only for firm matches. Clone size, where shown, is once, few, many, or a class for clones that have expanded.

TGCGCCAGCAGCCCCGCGGAGGGCAATCAGCCCCAGCATTTT,CASSPAEGNQPQHF,TRBV5-1,once,-,TRBJ1-5
TGTGCCAGCAGCCGAGACAATCAGCCCCAGCATTTT,CASSRDNQPQHF,TRBV7-9,-,-,TRBJ1-5
TGTGCCAGCAGCTTGGACAATTCACCCCTCCACTTT,CASSLDNSPLHF,TRBV5-4,many,-,TRBJ1-6
TGTGCCAGCAGCAAAGGGGGGGACATCCACGAGCAGTACTTC,CASSKGGDIHEQYF,TRBV21-1,-,-,TRBJ2-7
TGTGCCAGCAGCCAAGGTTTAGCGGGACAGGGGAGCACTGAAGCTTTCTTT,CASSQGLAGQGSTEAFF,TRBV4-2,-,TRBD1,TRBJ1-1
TGCGCCAGCAGCCAAGAAGGAAGCGGGGGGGCTCGGGAGCAGTTCTTC,CASSQEGSGGAREQFF,TRBV4-1,-,TRBD2,TRBJ2-1
TGTGCCAGCAGCCCAACCGCCCATGTAAAACTGTTTTTT,CASSPTAHVKLFF,TRBV7-6,-,-,TRBJ1-4
TGTGCCAGCTCACCACGGCAGGGGTTCGGGAATTCACCCCTCCACTTT,CASSPRQGFGNSPLHF,TRBV18,-,-,TRBJ1-6
TGCGCCAGCAGATCGACGGATCCCTACGAGCAGTACTTC,CASRSTDPYEQYF,TRBV5-1,few,-,TRBJ2-7
TGTGCCAGCAGTTTATCTCCCAGGGATTATGGCTACACCTTC,CASSLSPRDYGYTF,TRBV27,-,-,TRBJ1-2
TGCGCCAGCAGGGGACAGGGGGATCAGCCCCAGCATTTT,CASRGQGDQPQHF,TRBV10-2,-,TRBD1,TRBJ1-5
TGTGCCAGTAAGCCGGGACAACTCAACACCGGGGAGCTGTTTTTT,CASKPGQLNTGELFF,TRBV19,-,-,TRBJ2-2
TGTGCCAGCAGCTTGGAGGGTCGGTACTACGAGCAGTACTTC,CASSLEGRYYEQYF,TRBV5-4,few,-,TRBJ2-7
TGTGCCAGTAGTATGATACAGGGGTCCACTGAAGCTTTCTTT,CASSMIQGSTEAFF,TRBV19,few,TRBD1,TRBJ1-1
TGTGCCAGCAGCTTAGCAGGCCGACAGGCTAACAAAGCTTTCTTT,CASSLAGRQANKAFF,TRBV7-9,-,-,TRBJ1-1
TGTGCTAGTGGTTTACGTAGGGACTCCAATCAGCCCCAGCATTTT,CASGLRRDSNQPQHF,TRBV12-5,-,-,TRBJ1-5
TGTGCCAGCAGCTTAGTGGCTTGGGATTCCTACAATGAGCAGTTCTTC,CASSLVAWDSYNEQFF,TRBV7-6,-,-,TRBJ2-1
TGTGCCTGGAGTGTAACCCCTACGGGGACCCAGTACTTC,CAWSVTPTGTQYF,TRBV30,-,-,TRBJ2-5
TGTGCCAGCAGTTACGGGGATCAGCCCCAGCATTTT,CASSYGDQPQHF,TRBV6-5,few,-,TRBJ1-5
TGTGCCAGCAGCTTACAACCCGGCGGACAGGCATCTGGTGCTTTCTTT,CASSLQPGGQASGAFF,TRBV7-6,-,TRBD1,TRBJ1-1
TGTGCCAGCAGCTTACCTCACACGCCAGATACGCAGTATTTT,CASSLPHTPDTQYF,TRBV5-4,once,-,TRBJ2-3
TGTGCCAGCCGATCCTTCGGACTAGTCATGATCAATGAGCAGTTCTTC,CASRSFGLVMINEQFF,TRBV5-4,-,TRBD2,TRBJ2-1
TGCGCCAGCAGTAGGACGGGGACAGGGACGTCTGGGCAGTACTTC,CASSRTGTGTSGQYF,TRBV10-1,-,TRBD1,TRBJ2-7
TGTGCCAGCAGCTTGGGGGGCAGGGGGGCTTTCTTT,CASSLGGRGAFF,TRBV5-6,-,TRBD1,TRBJ1-1
TGTGCCAGCAGCTTAGCGCTGGGCAAATCCGAGCAGTACTTC,CASSLALGKSEQYF,TRBV7-8,-,-,TRBJ2-7
TGTGCCAGCAGCCTATCGTCGGGGACCTTTCGAGAGACCCAGTACTTC,CASSLSSGTFRETQYF,TRBV7-6,-,-,TRBJ2-5